Each of the 30 T cell receptor beta chains below was sequenced from the same sample in a study of immune evolution from preneoplasia to lung adenocarcinoma. Produced via immunoSEQ multiplex PCR; TCRdb's table is partial and in-frame only. The top ten clones hold 8.5% to 10% of a sample with about 5,600 clones, about three quarters of them seen once. The source material was FFPE lung adenocarcinoma in situ tissue. The receptor source for this set is a person between 60 and 79 years old with lung adenocarcinoma.

The chain employs TRBV5-6 and TRBJ2-1; 11 bases line up with TRBD2. The V gene's germline CDR1 is SGHDT and CDR2 YYEEEE. V shed 4 bases and J 7 bases; nucleotides not matched to a gene: 4. The CDR3 contains 14 residues. This CDR3 is CASSGLAGGNEQFF. The CDR3 DNA follows: TGTGCCAGCAGCGGGCTAGCGGGGGGTAATGAGCAGTTCTTC.

The chain carries TRBV27 and TRBJ2-3; the D gene could be TRBD1 or TRBD2 (5 bases each). The CDR3 is 17 amino acids. CDR1 is MNHEY, CDR2 SMNVEV, per germline (reference sequence). Between the trimmed V and J ends, which lost 6 bases and 5 bases, there was a span of 24 bases. In DNA, the CDR3 is TGTGCCAGCAGAATCGGCGGTAGGGGCGCTGAGGGAGATACGCAGTATTTT. Its translation is CASRIGGRGAEGDTQYF.

The chain has TRBV9 and TRBJ1-6, with no clear D. Per the germline V gene, CDR1 is SGDLS and CDR2 is YYNGEE. This CDR3 region has 13 residues. Trimming left V 0 bases short and J 7 bases short, with 5 bases between. This CDR3 reads CASSVEPNSPLHF. CDR3 DNA sequence: TGTGCCAGCAGCGTAGAGCCCAATTCACCCCTCCACTTT.

The chain joins TRBV11-2 to TRBJ2-1; D gene uncertain. Between the trimmed V and J ends, which lost 3 bases and 8 bases, there was a span of 5 bases. Germline CDR1 is SGHAT and CDR2 is FQNNGV. The CDR3 runs 11 residues. This CDR3 is CASSLGYEQFF. The DNA for the CDR3 is TGTGCCAGCAGCTTGGGGTATGAGCAGTTCTTC.

The CDR3 region has the DNA TGTGCCACCAGCAGAGATTGGGCAAATAATCAGCCCCAGCATTTT. It yields the protein CATSRDWANNQPQHF. The V and J genes are TRBV15 and TRBJ1-5; D is undetermined. Trimming cost V 0 bases and J 4 bases, with 10 bases left between them. Germline-derived CDR1 and CDR2 are LNHNV and YYDKDF (reference sequence). The CDR3 sequence is 15 residues long.

This chain joins TRBV9 and TRBJ2-3; the D gene could be TRBD1 or TRBD2 (5 bases each). The CDR3 has 18 residues. Trimming cost V 3 bases and J 1 base, with 21 bases left between them. Looked up from germline, CDR1 is SGDLS and CDR2 is YYNGEE. The CDR3 DNA reads TGTGCCAGCAGCGCTTCTGAAAACTGGGGGTACGGCACAGATACGCAGTATTTT. This sequence encodes CASSASENWGYGTDTQYF.

The CDR3 coding sequence is TGCGCCAGCAGCTTGCAGCGGGGGGCCTCCTACGAGCAGTACTTC. Amino acids: CASSLQRGASYEQYF. J is TRBJ2-7 and V is TRBV5-1, with 9 positions matching TRBD2. This CDR3 is 15 amino acids long. From germline, CDR1 is SGHRS and CDR2 YFSETQ. With 1 base clipped from V and 0 bases from J, the junction kept 2 bases outside the gene matches.

The chain links TRBV7-8 to TRBJ2-3; possible D gene TRBD2, 6 bases. From germline, CDR1 is SGHVS and CDR2 FQNEAQ. This CDR3 has 16 amino acids. Trimming left V 5 bases short and J 8 bases short, with 23 bases between. CDR3 nucleotide sequence: TGTGCCAGCAGCCTCAGGAGGGGACGGGCCTCAGGTACGCAGTATTTT. This sequence encodes CASSLRRGRASGTQYF.

In its sample, this clone was seen once. The J gene is TRBJ2-7, the V gene TRBV5-6; 7 nucleotides align to TRBD1. The CDR3 contains 15 residues. CDR1 and CDR2 from the germline V gene are SGHDT and YYEEEE. V lost 4 bases, J lost 5 bases, and 12 bases stayed unmatched. The CDR3 nucleotides read TGTGCCAGCAGCGGGGACAGTATGATGCCCCACGAGCAGTACTTC. This codes for CASSGDSMMPHEQYF.

The genes are TRBV5-8 and TRBJ2-5, with D uncertain. This CDR3 is built from 11 residues. Germline values: CDR1 SGHTS, CDR2 YDEGEE. With 2 bases removed from V and 4 bases from J, the gap between germline ends came to 3 bases. In nucleotides, the CDR3 is TGTGCCAGCAGCTTCCTAGAGACCCAGTACTTC. It yields the protein CASSFLETQYF.

Here the CDR3 DNA reads TGTGCCAGAAGCCCTTCGACAGGGTCCCAGCCCCAGCATTTT. Translated, it gives CARSPSTGSQPQHF. This chain links TRBV5-3 with TRBJ1-5, with 7 bases lining up with TRBD1. TRBV5-3 is an ORF; its function is uncertain. This CDR3 comprises 14 residues. V shed 4 bases and J 7 bases; nucleotides not matched to a gene: 8.

This clone was seen a few times. The chain uses TRBV5-1 and TRBJ1-2; D unresolved. The V gene's germline CDR1 is SGHRS and CDR2 YFSETQ. Trimming shortened V by 6 bases and J by 4 bases, and 10 bases separated the two germline ends. This CDR3 has 12 residues. The CDR3 nucleotides read TGCGCCAGCATATTCAACAGCTATGGCTACACCTTC. Translated: CASIFNSYGYTF.

The CDR3 here is CASSPVVEVSPLHF. Written as DNA, the CDR3 is TGTGCCAGCAGCCCCGTGGTGGAGGTTTCACCCCTCCACTTT. J is TRBJ1-6 and V is TRBV5-5; D call uncertain. The ends were cut back, 4 bases at V and 9 bases at J, with 14 bases in the middle. Germline CDR1 and CDR2: SGHKS and YYEKEE (reference sequence). This CDR3 comprises 14 residues.

This chain links TRBV28 with TRBJ2-7, with a possible D match to TRBD1 (5 bases). CDR3 length equals 16 residues. Per germline, CDR1 MDHEN and CDR2 SYDVKM. The V gene lost 1 base and the J gene lost 5 bases, with 18 bases spanning the gap. CDR3 nucleotide sequence: TGTGCCAGCAGTTTATCATGGGGCGTTGGCAGGGACGAGCAGTACTTC. As protein: CASSLSWGVGRDEQYF.

This clone showed up just once. The gene calls are TRBV6-6 and TRBJ2-5; D perhaps matches TRBD2 (6 bases). Germline values: CDR1 MNHNY, CDR2 SVGAGI (reference sequence). The ends were cut back, 5 bases at V and 1 base at J, with 14 bases in the middle. This CDR3 spans 15 amino acids. This chain's CDR3 is CASSLSGVAQETQYF. The CDR3 DNA is TGTGCCAGCAGTCTCTCGGGGGTCGCCCAAGAGACCCAGTACTTC.

The CDR3 loop reads CASSFGLGEGDYGYTF. The CDR3 DNA follows: TGCGCCAGCAGCTTCGGCTTGGGGGAGGGGGACTATGGCTACACCTTC. V and J are TRBV5-1 and TRBJ1-2, with D perhaps matching TRBD1 (6 bases). The V end was cut by 2 bases, the J end by 3 bases, with 17 bases between. The CDR3 length is 16 residues. The germline V gene has CDR1 SGHRS and CDR2 YFSETQ. Supplemented by reference TRBV5-1 and TRBJ1-2, the full variable domain reads KAGVTQTPRYLIKTRGQQVTLSCSPISGHRSVSWYQQTPGQGLQFLFEYFSETQRNKGNFPGRFSGRQFSNSRSEMNVSTLELGDSALYLCASSFGLGEGDYGYTFGSGTRLTVV.

This chain links TRBV5-1 with TRBJ2-5; no reliable D call. Germline V gene data show CDR1 as SGHRS and CDR2 as YFSETQ. The length of the CDR3 is 11 residues. The V end lost 3 bases, the J end lost 4 bases, and 4 bases lay between the germline ends. Here the CDR3 reads CASSSLETQYF. In DNA form, the CDR3 reads TGCGCCAGCAGCTCCCTAGAGACCCAGTACTTC.

The CDR3 sequence: CASDPFSRPNRSQHF. The DNA for the CDR3 is TGTGCCAGCGATCCTTTCTCCCGACCCAACCGGTCCCAGCATTTT. J is TRBJ1-5 and V is TRBV6-6, with D unresolved. This CDR3 has 15 amino acids. V was trimmed by 8 bases and J by 11 bases, leaving 25 bases between them. Germline V gene lookup returns CDR1 MNHNY and CDR2 SVGAGI (reference sequence).

The chain employs TRBV7-6 and TRBJ1-4, with TRBD1 as a possible D gene (6 bases). The CDR3 runs 12 residues. V gave up 5 bases and J gave up 8 bases, with 9 bases separating them. From germline, CDR1 is SGHVS and CDR2 FNYEAQ. CDR3 residues: CASSHQGEKLFF. The CDR3 region has the DNA TGTGCCAGCAGCCATCAGGGGGAAAAACTGTTTTTT.

The count of this clone is one. The rearrangement uses TRBV6-5 and TRBJ1-3; 7 bases fit TRBD1. The germline V gene has CDR1 MNHEY and CDR2 SVGAGI. With 6 bases clipped from V and 3 bases from J, the junction kept 2 bases outside the gene matches. This CDR3 spans 13 amino acids. The CDR3 is CASSRTGGNTIYF. The CDR3 nucleotides are TGTGCCAGCAGCCGGACAGGTGGAAACACCATATATTTT.

This clone was counted a few times. V and J are TRBV7-9 and TRBJ2-5; D not certain. The CDR3 runs 14 residues. Trimming shortened V by 4 bases and J by 1 base, and 10 bases separated the two germline ends. The germline V gene encodes CDR1 SEHNR and CDR2 FQNEAQ (reference sequence). The CDR3 reads CASSSRAIQETQYF. The CDR3 bases are TGTGCCAGCAGCTCCCGGGCCATCCAAGAGACCCAGTACTTC. Using reference TRBV7-9 and TRBJ2-5 for the parts outside the CDR3, the full variable domain is DTGVSQNPRHKITKRGQNVTFRCDPISEHNRLYWYRQTLGQGPEFLTYFQNEAQLEKSRLLSDRFSAERPKGSFSTLEIQRTEQGDSAMYLCASSSRAIQETQYFGPGTRLLVL.

The chain joins TRBV12-5 to TRBJ2-1; the D is unclear. The CDR3 consists of 14 residues. Germline CDR1 and CDR2: LGHNT and FRNRAP. V was cut by 0 bases and J by 8 bases, with 11 bases left in between. The CDR3 DNA is TGTGCTAGTGGTTTGGTAACGGTCCGGTATGAGCAGTTCTTC. Translating it yields CASGLVTVRYEQFF.

The chain combines TRBV18 with TRBJ1-1; no definite D call. Germline CDR1 is KGHSH and CDR2 is LQKENI. Trimming removed 6 bases at V and 3 bases at J, with 5 bases between. The CDR3 length is 11 residues. CDR3 region: CASSPDTEAFF. CDR3 nucleotide sequence: TGTGCCAGCTCCCCCGACACTGAAGCTTTCTTT.

The chain uses TRBV28 and TRBJ2-7; 10 positions agree with TRBD1. Germline V lookup: CDR1 MDHEN, CDR2 SYDVKM. Trimming at V came to 2 bases and at J to 5 bases, leaving 12 bases not matched to a gene. CDR3 length equals 17 residues. CDR3 protein: CASSLTSIRDRGHEQYF. The CDR3 DNA reads TGTGCCAGCAGTTTAACATCCATCCGGGACAGGGGCCACGAGCAGTACTTC.

Turning to this clone: Compared with germline, one end of the junction differs, possibly owing to a read error. The V call is TRBV7-8, the J call TRBJ2-2, with TRBD1 matching 7 bases. Per germline, CDR1 SGHVS and CDR2 FQNEAQ. The CDR3 covers 16 residues. The CDR3 DNA sequence: TGTGCCAGCAACTTAATGAACAGGGGAAACACCGGGGAGCTGTTTTTT. It translates to CASNLMNRGNTGELFF. Full variable domain (rest looked up from reference TRBV7-8 and TRBJ2-2): GAGVSQSPRYKVAKRGQDVALRCDPISGHVSLFWYQQALGQGPEFLTYFQNEAQLDKSGLPSDRFFAERPEGSVSTLKIQRTQQEDSAVYLCASNLMNRGNTGELFFGEGSRLTVL.

The CDR3 region is CASSQEPLAGGQTGELFF. CDR3 nucleotide sequence: TGTGCCAGCAGCCAAGAGCCGCTAGCGGGGGGGCAAACCGGGGAGCTGTTTTTT. This chain links TRBV4-2 with TRBJ2-2, with 12 nucleotides matching TRBD2. V lost 0 bases to trimming and J lost 5 bases; unmatched junction nucleotides: 7. From germline, CDR1 is LGHNA and CDR2 YNFKEQ. This CDR3 spans 18 amino acids.

This chain joins TRBV11-3 and TRBJ2-2, with D perhaps matching TRBD2 (5 bases). Trimming took off 1 base at V and 7 bases at J, with 13 bases between the two ends. The CDR3 contains 15 residues. Germline V gene sequence: CDR1 SGHNT, CDR2 YENEEA. The DNA for the CDR3 is TGTGCCAGCAGCTTAGCTACGGGATTGAACGGGGAGCTGTTTTTT. Protein sequence: CASSLATGLNGELFF. Supplemented by reference TRBV11-3 and TRBJ2-2, the full variable domain reads EAGVVQSPRYKIIEKKQPVAFWCNPISGHNTLYWYLQNLGQGPELLIRYENEEAVDDSQLPKDRFSAERLKGVDSTLKIQPAELGDSAVYLCASSLATGLNGELFFGEGSRLTVL.

J is TRBJ2-2 and V is TRBV18; D gene uncertain. V was pared by 2 bases and J by 1 base, with 5 bases between. This CDR3 is 14 amino acids long. The germline CDR1 and CDR2 sequences are KGHSH and LQKENI. The CDR3 is CASSPALNTGELFF. Here the CDR3 DNA reads TGTGCCAGCTCACCAGCACTGAACACCGGGGAGCTGTTTTTT.

The chain is built from TRBV5-1 and TRBJ2-5; possibly TRBD1 for D (5 bases). Germline-derived CDR1 and CDR2 are SGHRS and YFSETQ. V lost 4 bases to trimming and J lost 3 bases, with 10 bases between them. The CDR3 is 13 residues long. The CDR3 loop is CASSRQGEETQYF. The CDR3 DNA follows: TGCGCCAGCAGCCGTCAGGGCGAAGAGACCCAGTACTTC. Together with reference TRBV5-1 and TRBJ2-5, the CDR3 gives the full variable domain: KAGVTQTPRYLIKTRGQQVTLSCSPISGHRSVSWYQQTPGQGLQFLFEYFSETQRNKGNFPGRFSGRQFSNSRSEMNVSTLELGDSALYLCASSRQGEETQYFGPGTRLLVL.

This chain connects TRBV28 to TRBJ2-6; 8 bases agree with TRBD2. Per germline, CDR1 MDHEN and CDR2 SYDVKM. The CDR3 runs 16 residues. V gave up 6 bases and J gave up 2 bases; unmatched junction bases: 6. CDR3: CASSQRRGAGANVLTF. In DNA, the CDR3 is TGTGCCAGCAGCCAGAGGCGGGGGGCTGGGGCCAACGTCCTGACTTTC.